This T cell receptor (beta chain) was found in a study of cytomegalovirus exposure and HLA in healthy donors. General study points: Reportedly, cytomegalovirus status was diagnosed with high sensitivity and specificity. Being productive about 87% or about 30% of the time was typical of most TCR beta V segments in an earlier analysis. Altogether, about 160 TCR beta chains were recorded as cytomegalovirus-associated. Owing to their indistinguishability, certain V segments, notably TRBV6-2 and TRBV6-3, were excluded.

As for this clone: What it binds is unknown.

CDR3 length: 15 residues. Germline CDR1 and CDR2: SGDLS and YYNGEE. With V trimmed by 4 bases and J by 1 base, 7 bases remained unmatched. PCR was performed using 60 Vbeta and 13 Jbeta primers. The method was immunoSEQ multiplex PCR; TCRdb's version includes in-frame clones alone and lacks a portion of them. This table has about 110,000 clones, 65% to 80% appearing once. The sequencing sample was made of PBMCs. The receptor was isolated from a woman aged 60-75 years in good health and CMV-seropositive. The chain links TRBV9 to TRBJ2-5, with 7 bases matching TRBD2. CDR3 bases: TGTGCCAGCAGCTCCTCGGGGGGATCCCAAGAGACCCAGTACTTC. This translates into CASSSSGGSQETQYF.